This T cell receptor (beta chain) was retrieved from a study of blood T cell repertoires in COVID-19. About the research overall: The study drew acute and convalescent COVID-19 samples from the United States, Italy and Spain.

The table came from immunoSEQ multiplex PCR; TCRdb's copy has only in-frame clones and leaves some out. The data contain about 320,000 clones, approximately 91% of them singletons. In germline, CDR1 is SGHRS, CDR2 YFSETQ. This CDR3 has 14 amino acids. J lost 5 bases, V lost 3 bases, and 5 bases had no gene match. The sequence was collected from a woman younger than 45 who had been exposed to COVID-19. The specimen was PBMCs or T cells enriched from blood (not recorded which). The V gene is TRBV5-1, the J gene TRBJ2-5; 9 positions match TRBD1. Written as DNA, the CDR3 is TGCGCCAGCAGCTCGCCGGGACAGGGCGAGACCCAGTACTTC. Its translation is CASSSPGQGETQYF.